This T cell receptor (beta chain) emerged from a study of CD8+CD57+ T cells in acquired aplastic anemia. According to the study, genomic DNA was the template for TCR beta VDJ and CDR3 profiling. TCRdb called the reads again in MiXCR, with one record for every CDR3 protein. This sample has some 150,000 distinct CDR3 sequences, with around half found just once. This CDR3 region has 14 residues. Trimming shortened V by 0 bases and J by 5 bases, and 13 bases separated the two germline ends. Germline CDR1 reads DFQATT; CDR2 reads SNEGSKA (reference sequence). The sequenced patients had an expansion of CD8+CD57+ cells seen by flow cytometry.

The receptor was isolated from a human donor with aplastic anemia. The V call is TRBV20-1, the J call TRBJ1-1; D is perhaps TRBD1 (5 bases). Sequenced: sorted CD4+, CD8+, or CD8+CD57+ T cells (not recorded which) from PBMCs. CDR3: CSARDGGFGTEAFF. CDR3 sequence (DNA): TGCAGTGCTAGAGACGGGGGGTTTGGGACTGAAGCTTTCTTT.